The entry below describes one T cell receptor (beta chain). What it recognizes is unknown. Measured with immunoSEQ multiplex PCR; TCRdb has only the in-frame clones, and not every one. The table lists 130,000 to 150,000 clones, about 93% of them singletons, with about 3% in the top ten. This specimen belongs to a study of T cell responses to AZD1222 COVID-19 vaccine. Study outcomes and limitations: Spike-specific TCR breadth and depth rose after two AZD1222 doses.

This TCR was sampled from an adult in good health. Sequencing was performed on peripheral blood, taken on day 0 of MenACWY control vaccination.

DNA of the CDR3: TGTGCCACCAGTGATTGGAGTAGCAATCAGCCCCAGCATTTT. Its translation is CATSDWSSNQPQHF. The chain couples TRBV24-1 to TRBJ1-5; D not resolved. Trimming removed 2 bases at V and 0 bases at J, with 4 bases between. Germline-derived CDR1 and CDR2 are KGHDR and SFDVKD. CDR3 length: 14 amino acids.